This T cell receptor (beta chain) was identified during a study of metastatic and nonmetastatic thyroid tumors. Ahead of thyroid surgery, no patient had received treatment of any kind. Germline CDR1 and CDR2: MDHEN and SYDVKM. The CDR3 loop spans 12 amino acids. Between the trimmed V and J ends, which lost 0 bases and 6 bases, there was a span of 6 bases. As handled by the study authors: The authors used CDR3 differences across clinicopathological groups to build a distant-metastasis classifier for papillary thyroid cancer. TCRdb recomputed clones from the PCR reads via MiXCR. The V and J calls were determined by TCRdb, not by the authors. Of about 27,000 clones listed, around an eighth are singletons.

The receptor's source is a female donor with papillary thyroid cancer or a benign thyroid nodule (not recorded which). Some clones in this sample may be carry-over from other donors' samples. The chain employs TRBV28 and TRBJ2-7; the D gene could be TRBD1 or TRBD2 (5 bases each). The sample comprised blood. CDR3 bases: TGTGCCAGCAGTTTATGGGGGGTCGAGCAGTACTTC. Protein sequence: CASSLWGVEQYF.